The 28 T cell receptor beta chains below all came from one sample that was sequenced in a study of shared clonotypes between healthy human individuals. Data came from immunoSEQ multiplex PCR; TCRdb stores just in-frame clones and leaves some out. The data hold 1.4 million to 1.5 million clones, with roughly 96% observed a single time. The sequenced sample consisted of naive CD4+ T cells sorted from blood. Stated subset: CD45RA+ positively selected. These TCRs come from a man between 25 and 39 years old in good health.

This chain links TRBV4-3 with TRBJ1-1, with a tentative D call TRBD1 (6 bases). The CDR3 contains 16 residues. Germline V gene lookup returns CDR1 LGHNA and CDR2 YSLEER. V lost 0 bases and J 4 bases, leaving 15 bases between the germline ends. The CDR3 region is CASSQESGVVSTEAFF. The CDR3 region has the DNA TGCGCCAGCAGCCAAGAATCAGGGGTTGTTAGCACTGAAGCTTTCTTT.

This chain links TRBV2 with TRBJ2-7; possible D gene TRBD2, 5 bases. Germline CDR1 SNHLY, CDR2 FYNNEI. The CDR3 extends over 16 amino acids. V gave up 4 bases and J gave up 6 bases, with 22 bases separating them. This CDR3 is CASSGVALRAASEQYF. In nucleotides, the CDR3 is TGTGCCAGCAGTGGTGTAGCTCTGCGAGCGGCCTCCGAGCAGTACTTC.

This clone has a handful of counts. V usage is TRBV6-5 and J usage is TRBJ1-2; a weak D match, TRBD1 (5 bases). The CDR3 consists of 13 residues. Germline V lookup: CDR1 MNHEY, CDR2 SVGAGI. Trimming stripped 4 bases from V and 5 bases from J, with 11 bases between. CDR3 coding DNA: TGTGCCAGCAGTTTGACAGCCGAATATGGCTACACCTTC. Its translation is CASSLTAEYGYTF.

The chain links TRBV5-1 to TRBJ1-2; D ambiguous. The CDR3 spans 14 residues. Between the trimmed V and J ends, which lost 0 bases and 4 bases, there was a span of 10 bases. Per germline, CDR1 SGHRS and CDR2 YFSETQ. The CDR3 DNA reads as TGCGCCAGCAGCTTGGATAGAGTTGGCTATGGCTACACCTTC. Translating it yields CASSLDRVGYGYTF.

The CDR3 protein is CASSSPGKDLYEQYF. The CDR3, as DNA: TGTGCCAGCAGTAGCCCAGGGAAGGACCTTTACGAGCAGTACTTC. The chain recombines TRBV6-5 with TRBJ2-7; a weak D match, TRBD1 (5 bases). The length of the CDR3 is 15 residues. Deletions cut 5 bases from V and 4 bases from J, with 18 bases between. CDR1 MNHEY and CDR2 SVGAGI come from the germline V gene.

This chain uses TRBV10-2 with TRBJ2-7; 11 bases map to TRBD1. Germline assignment: CDR1 WSHSY and CDR2 SAAADI. The V segment lost 9 bases and the J segment 3 bases; nucleotides outside the gene matches: 10. The CDR3 consists of 15 residues. The CDR3 loop reads CASVLRDRGNYEQYF. CDR3 bases: TGCGCCAGTGTTCTCCGGGACAGGGGGAACTACGAGCAGTACTTC.

The chain recombines TRBV11-2 with TRBJ2-3; no clear D. CDR3 length: 14 residues. Trimming took off 0 bases at V and 4 bases at J, with 8 bases between the two ends. CDR1 and CDR2 (germline): SGHAT, FQNNGV. CDR3 sequence: CASSLDHVADTQYF. The CDR3 region has the DNA TGTGCCAGCAGCTTAGATCATGTAGCAGATACGCAGTATTTT.

The chain is built from TRBV11-2 and TRBJ1-4; D might be TRBD1 (5 bases). The CDR3 totals 14 residues. Trimming shortened V by 1 base and J by 8 bases, and 11 bases separated the two germline ends. CDR1 and CDR2 (germline): SGHAT, FQNNGV. The chain's CDR3 is CASSLGWGWEKLFF. In DNA form, the CDR3 reads TGTGCCAGCAGCTTAGGATGGGGGTGGGAAAAACTGTTTTTT. Full variable domain (missing parts from reference TRBV11-2 and TRBJ1-4): EAGVAQSPRYKIIEKRQSVAFWCNPISGHATLYWYQQILGQGPKLLIQFQNNGVVDDSQLPKDRFSAERLKGVDSTLKIQPAKLEDSAVYLCASSLGWGWEKLFFGSGTQLSVL.

The chain recombines TRBV2 with TRBJ1-2; 9 positions agree with TRBD1. The germline V gene has CDR1 SNHLY and CDR2 FYNNEI. The CDR3 is 12 amino acids. V shed 6 bases, J shed 13 bases, and the junction held 9 bases outside the gene matches. DNA of the CDR3: TGTGCCAGCAGGGACAGGGGCCGCGTGGTCACCTTC. It encodes CASRDRGRVVTF.

This rearrangement joins TRBV27 to TRBJ2-5, with D perhaps TRBD2 (5 bases). In germline, CDR1 is MNHEY, CDR2 SMNVEV (reference sequence). Trimming pared 3 bases from V and 9 bases from J, leaving 23 bases between. The CDR3 sequence is 16 residues long. CDR3 residues: CASSFAASTAGVAQYF. CDR3 DNA sequence: TGTGCCAGCAGTTTTGCAGCATCTACGGCGGGTGTGGCCCAGTACTTC.

V gene TRBV28 combines with J gene TRBJ2-1; TRBD2 aligns across 7 bases. J was trimmed by 10 bases and V by 2 bases; bases with no gene match: 20. Germline CDR1 is MDHEN and CDR2 is SYDVKM. The CDR3 is made up of 18 amino acids. CDR3 bases: TGTGCCAGCAGTTTAGATTCACGAGATTGGGGACTATCAAGCGAGCAGTTCTTC. This sequence encodes CASSLDSRDWGLSSEQFF.

The chain combines TRBV5-1 with TRBJ2-3; TRBD2 agrees at 7 bases. With 3 bases clipped from V and 1 base from J, the junction kept 8 bases outside the gene matches. Per germline, CDR1 SGHRS and CDR2 YFSETQ. The CDR3 sequence is 16 residues long. The CDR3 sequence is CASSWGPTSGTDTQYF. The CDR3 bases are TGCGCCAGCAGCTGGGGTCCCACTAGCGGCACAGATACGCAGTATTTT.

J is TRBJ1-5 and V is TRBV6-1, with D maybe TRBD1 (5 bases). This CDR3 contains 15 residues. Germline V gene data show CDR1 as MNHNS and CDR2 as SASEGT. V lost 3 bases, J lost 11 bases, and 20 bases lay in between. The CDR3 region has the DNA TGTGCCAGCAGTGAGACAGCCTTATTGGGGATGACCCAGCATTTT. This translates into CASSETALLGMTQHF.

For the CDR3, the DNA is TGTGCCAGCAGTGAAGCTGCTAACCGAGGGAGGGAAGCTAACTATGGCTACACCTTC. Encoded protein: CASSEAANRGREANYGYTF. The J gene is TRBJ1-2, the V gene TRBV6-1; D not certain. The V gene lost 0 bases and the J gene lost 0 bases, with 20 bases spanning the gap. Germline V gene lookup returns CDR1 MNHNS and CDR2 SASEGT. CDR3 length: 19 amino acids.

The gene calls are TRBV28 and TRBJ1-4; the D gene is possibly TRBD1 (5 bases). Germline V gene sequence: CDR1 MDHEN, CDR2 SYDVKM. The CDR3 sequence is 16 residues long. Between the trimmed V and J ends, which lost 5 bases and 4 bases, there was a span of 17 bases. The CDR3 region is CASSLPSGGFNEKLFF. CDR3 nucleotides: TGTGCCAGCAGTCTCCCCTCGGGGGGGTTTAATGAAAAACTGTTTTTT.

This chain uses TRBV11-2 with TRBJ2-5; 8 bases fit TRBD1. Germline CDR1 is SGHAT and CDR2 is FQNNGV. The CDR3 is 15 amino acids. The ends lost 5 bases at V and 5 bases at J; junction bases unmatched: 10. The CDR3 DNA follows: TGTGCCAGCAGCCCCAGACAGGGGAAGGATGAGACCCAGTACTTC. Encoded protein: CASSPRQGKDETQYF.

The chain employs TRBV29-1 and TRBJ1-1, with no clear D. V was pared by 7 bases and J by 0 bases, with 18 bases between. There are 15 residues in the CDR3. CDR1 SQVTM and CDR2 ANQGSEA come from the germline V gene. The chain's CDR3 is CSAARQVGLNTEAFF. CDR3 bases: TGCAGCGCCGCCCGGCAGGTGGGCCTGAACACTGAAGCTTTCTTT.

The chain recombines TRBV1 with TRBJ2-1; the D call in the table, TRBD2, was not verified against the DNA. TRBV1 is a pseudogene locus. The CDR3 has 18 residues. The CDR3 loop is CTSRRTSPGSSSYNEQFF. CDR3 sequence (DNA): TGCACCAGCCGAAGGACTAGCCCCGGGAGTTCCTCCTACAATGAGCAGTTCTTC.

This clone was found once. The chain couples TRBV7-9 to TRBJ2-3; tentative D call: TRBD2 (6 bases). Germline CDR1 and CDR2: SEHNR and FQNEAQ (reference sequence). Trimming removed 5 bases from V and 2 bases from J, with 14 bases in between. The CDR3 runs 15 residues. CDR3 region: CASSRGTTNTDTQYF. CDR3 bases: TGTGCCAGCAGCCGCGGGACGACTAACACAGATACGCAGTATTTT.

This chain uses TRBV19 with TRBJ2-2, with a weak D call TRBD2 (5 bases). The CDR3 length is 14 residues. Per the germline V gene, CDR1 is LNHDA and CDR2 is SQIVND (reference sequence). V was clipped by 5 bases and J by 6 bases, with 13 bases between them. CDR3 in amino acids: CASSPSGRAGELFF. DNA for the CDR3: TGTGCCAGTAGTCCAAGCGGACGTGCCGGGGAGCTGTTTTTT.

This rearrangement joins TRBV2 to TRBJ1-2; D may be TRBD1 (6 bases). CDR1 SNHLY and CDR2 FYNNEI come from the germline V gene. The CDR3 totals 14 residues. The ends were cut back, 3 bases at V and 3 bases at J, with 11 bases in the middle. Written as DNA, the CDR3 is TGTGCCAGCAGTGAGAGGCCAGGGGACTATGGCTACACCTTC. Protein product: CASSERPGDYGYTF.

This clone appeared a single time. The chain links TRBV4-1 to TRBJ1-2; 7 bases map to TRBD1. This CDR3 has 16 amino acids. V lost 1 base, J lost 0 bases, and 5 bases stayed unmatched. The germline CDR1 and CDR2 sequences are MGHRA and YSYEKL. CDR3 in amino acids: CASSQVLRGPNYGYTF. The CDR3, as DNA: TGCGCCAGCAGCCAAGTTTTGAGGGGGCCTAACTATGGCTACACCTTC.

This rearrangement joins TRBV10-3 to TRBJ2-3; D call uncertain. Germline loops: CDR1 ENHRY, CDR2 SYGVKD. The CDR3 covers 15 residues. V lost 4 bases and J 1 base, leaving 12 bases between the germline ends. Here the CDR3 reads CAISVADSRTDTQYF. In DNA, the CDR3 is TGTGCCATCAGTGTTGCAGACTCTCGCACAGATACGCAGTATTTT.

The chain couples TRBV5-5 to TRBJ2-7, with 11 bases fitting TRBD2. The length of the CDR3 is 16 residues. The V segment lost 4 bases and the J segment 3 bases; nucleotides outside the gene matches: 9. Looked up from germline, CDR1 is SGHKS and CDR2 is YYEKEE (reference sequence). The CDR3 here is CASSQTRLAGNYEQYF. As DNA, the CDR3 is TGTGCCAGCAGCCAGACCCGACTAGCGGGAAACTACGAGCAGTACTTC.

The chain has TRBV5-1 and TRBJ2-1; 7 bases map to TRBD1. The V and J ends lost 0 bases and 8 bases, in that order; junction bases with no gene match: 5. Germline V gene sequence: CDR1 SGHRS, CDR2 YFSETQ. This CDR3 is built from 14 residues. The CDR3 region has the DNA TGCGCCAGCAGCTTGGGGGCAGGGGGATATGAGCAGTTCTTC. This gives the protein CASSLGAGGYEQFF. Using reference TRBV5-1 and TRBJ2-1 for the parts outside the CDR3, the full variable domain is KAGVTQTPRYLIKTRGQQVTLSCSPISGHRSVSWYQQTPGQGLQFLFEYFSETQRNKGNFPGRFSGRQFSNSRSEMNVSTLELGDSALYLCASSLGAGGYEQFFGPGTRLTVL.

The chain combines TRBV28 with TRBJ2-1; 10 bases match TRBD2. This CDR3 has 15 residues. V trimming: 4 bases; J trimming: 4 bases; junction bases outside the gene matches: 4. Germline V gene data show CDR1 as MDHEN and CDR2 as SYDVKM. Here the CDR3 DNA reads TGTGCCAGCAGTTCTGCTAGCGGGAGTTACAATGAGCAGTTCTTC. This encodes CASSSASGSYNEQFF. Based on the CDR3 plus reference TRBV28 and TRBJ2-1, the full variable domain is DVKVTQSSRYLVKRTGEKVFLECVQDMDHENMFWYRQDPGLGLRLIYFSYDVKMKEKGDIPEGYSVSREKKERFSLILESASTNQTSMYLCASSSASGSYNEQFFGPGTRLTVL.

This chain links TRBV9 with TRBJ2-3; no clear D. CDR1 is SGDLS, CDR2 YYNGEE, per germline. CDR3 length equals 13 residues. V gave up 3 bases and J gave up 9 bases, with 14 bases separating them. The CDR3 DNA is TGTGCCAGCAGCGCCCTAGGTGGTTACACGCAGTATTTT. The encoded protein is CASSALGGYTQYF.

The gene calls are TRBV11-2 and TRBJ2-5; 7 nucleotides line up with TRBD2. Germline V gene lookup returns CDR1 SGHAT and CDR2 FQNNGV. The CDR3 has 14 residues. With 6 bases clipped from V and 5 bases from J, the junction kept 9 bases outside the gene matches. The CDR3 DNA is TGTGCCAGCAGTACCGGGGGAGGGAGTGAGACCCAGTACTTC. Amino acids: CASSTGGGSETQYF.